The next 3 T cell receptor beta chains were all read from a single sample in a study of blood T cell repertoires in COVID-19. Clones were read by immunoSEQ multiplex PCR, and TCRdb kept only the in-frame ones, dropping some. This table holds some 400,000 clones, around nine tenths found once. Sequenced sample: PBMCs or T cells enriched from blood (not recorded which). The receptors originated from a woman aged 30 to 39 who had recovered from COVID-19.

The V gene is TRBV11-2, the J gene TRBJ2-7, with 8 bases identical to TRBD1. Trimming removed 6 bases from V and 3 bases from J; junction bases left unmatched: 7. Germline V gene lookup returns CDR1 SGHAT and CDR2 FQNNGV. The CDR3 has 14 residues. The CDR3 sequence is CASRKPGQDYEQYF. For the CDR3, the DNA is TGTGCCAGCAGGAAGCCGGGACAGGACTACGAGCAGTACTTC.

This clone was seen a single time. The chain recombines TRBV24-1 with TRBJ2-5; D not certain. The V and J ends lost 4 bases and 7 bases respectively, with 9 bases between them. The CDR3 sequence is 12 residues long. Germline-derived CDR1 and CDR2 are KGHDR and SFDVKD. DNA of the CDR3: TGTGCCACCAGTGACCGCCTCAGGACCCAGTACTTC. Residues: CATSDRLRTQYF.

The V gene is TRBV19, the J gene TRBJ1-3; D gene ambiguous. V was trimmed by 3 bases and J by 0 bases, leaving 12 bases between them. Germline V gene lookup returns CDR1 LNHDA and CDR2 SQIVND (reference sequence). The CDR3 totals 16 residues. The CDR3 DNA reads as TGTGCCAGTAGTATTCGTCCCAGGTCCTCTGGAAACACCATATATTTT. It codes for CASSIRPRSSGNTIYF.